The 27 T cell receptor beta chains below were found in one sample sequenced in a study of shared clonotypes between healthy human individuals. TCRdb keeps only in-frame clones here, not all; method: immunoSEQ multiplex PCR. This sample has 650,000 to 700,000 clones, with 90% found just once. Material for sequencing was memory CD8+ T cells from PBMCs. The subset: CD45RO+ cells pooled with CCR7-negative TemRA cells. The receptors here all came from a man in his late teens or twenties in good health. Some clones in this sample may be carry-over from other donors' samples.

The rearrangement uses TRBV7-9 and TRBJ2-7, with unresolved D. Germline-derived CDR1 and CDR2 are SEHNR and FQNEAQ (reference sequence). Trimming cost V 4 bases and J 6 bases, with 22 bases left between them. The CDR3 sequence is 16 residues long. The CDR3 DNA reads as TGTGCCAGCAGCTCTCCGGAAGGACCTTCCCCCTTCGAGCAGTACTTC. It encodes CASSSPEGPSPFEQYF.

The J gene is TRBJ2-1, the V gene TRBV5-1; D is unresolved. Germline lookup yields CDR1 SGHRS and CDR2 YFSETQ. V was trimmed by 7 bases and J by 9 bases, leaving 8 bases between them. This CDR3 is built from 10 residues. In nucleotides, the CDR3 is TGCGCCAGCGGGTTGGGTGAGCAGTTCTTC. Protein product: CASGLGEQFF. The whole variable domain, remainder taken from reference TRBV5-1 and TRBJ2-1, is KAGVTQTPRYLIKTRGQQVTLSCSPISGHRSVSWYQQTPGQGLQFLFEYFSETQRNKGNFPGRFSGRQFSNSRSEMNVSTLELGDSALYLCASGLGEQFFGPGTRLTVL.

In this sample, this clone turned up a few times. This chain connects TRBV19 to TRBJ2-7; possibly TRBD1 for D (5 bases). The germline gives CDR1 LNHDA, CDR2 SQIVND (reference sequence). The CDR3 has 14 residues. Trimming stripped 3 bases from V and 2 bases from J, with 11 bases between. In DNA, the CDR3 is TGTGCCAGTAGTATTGGCAGGGCGACCTACGAGCAGTACTTC. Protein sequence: CASSIGRATYEQYF.

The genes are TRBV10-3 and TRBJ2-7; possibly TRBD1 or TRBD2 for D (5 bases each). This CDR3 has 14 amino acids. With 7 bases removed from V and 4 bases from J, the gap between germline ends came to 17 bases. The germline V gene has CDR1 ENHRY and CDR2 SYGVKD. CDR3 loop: CAITEGQGGYEQYF. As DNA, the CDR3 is TGTGCCATCACCGAGGGGCAGGGTGGTTACGAGCAGTACTTC.

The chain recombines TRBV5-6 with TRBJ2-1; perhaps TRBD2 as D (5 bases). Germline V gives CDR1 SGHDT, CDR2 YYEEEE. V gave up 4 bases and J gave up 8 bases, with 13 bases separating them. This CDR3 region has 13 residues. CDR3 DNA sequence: TGTGCCAGCAGCGCCGGGAACGCCGATGAGCAGTTCTTC. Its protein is CASSAGNADEQFF.

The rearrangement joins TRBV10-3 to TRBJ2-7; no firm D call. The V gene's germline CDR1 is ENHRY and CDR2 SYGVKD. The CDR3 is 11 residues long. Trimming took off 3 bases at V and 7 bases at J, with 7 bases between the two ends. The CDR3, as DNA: TGTGCCATCAGTGACGGTCTGGAGCAGTACTTC. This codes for CAISDGLEQYF.

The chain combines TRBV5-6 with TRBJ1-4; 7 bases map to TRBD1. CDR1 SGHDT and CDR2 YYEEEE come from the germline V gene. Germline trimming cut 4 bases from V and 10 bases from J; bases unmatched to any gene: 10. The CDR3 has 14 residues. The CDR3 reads CASSLGTDRGKLFF. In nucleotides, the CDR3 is TGTGCCAGCAGCCTAGGGACAGATAGGGGAAAACTGTTTTTT.

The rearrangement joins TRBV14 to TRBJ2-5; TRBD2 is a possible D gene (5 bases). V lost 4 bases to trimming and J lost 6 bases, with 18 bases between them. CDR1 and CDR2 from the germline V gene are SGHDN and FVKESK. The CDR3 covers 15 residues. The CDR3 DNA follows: TGTGCCAGCAGCCGGGTGTCGGGCCGAGGGAAGACCCAGTACTTC. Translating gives CASSRVSGRGKTQYF.

The CDR3 spells CASSTYRQGGTNEKLFF. CDR3 in DNA: TGTGCCAGCAGTACATACAGACAGGGAGGAACTAATGAAAAACTGTTTTTT. V usage is TRBV27 and J usage is TRBJ1-4, with 7 bases aligning to TRBD1. There are 17 residues in the CDR3. Germline values: CDR1 MNHEY, CDR2 SMNVEV (reference sequence). J gave up 1 base and V 5 bases, and 10 bases lay outside the gene matches.

The CDR3 protein is CASSLRSPQVLAAPYEQYF. CDR3 sequence (DNA): TGTGCCAGTAGTCTGCGGTCCCCACAAGTACTAGCGGCCCCCTACGAGCAGTACTTC. The rearrangement uses TRBV19 and TRBJ2-7, with TRBD2 matching over 8 bases. Losses at the gene ends were 5 bases for V and 2 bases for J; bases not matched to a gene: 20. The CDR3 consists of 19 residues. Germline-derived CDR1 and CDR2 are LNHDA and SQIVND (reference sequence).

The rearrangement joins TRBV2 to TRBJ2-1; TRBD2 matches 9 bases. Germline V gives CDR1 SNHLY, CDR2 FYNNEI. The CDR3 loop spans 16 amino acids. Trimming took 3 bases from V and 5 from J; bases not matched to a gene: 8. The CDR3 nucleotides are TGTGCCAGCAGTGAGGTAGCGGGAGTCATTAACAATGAGCAGTTCTTC. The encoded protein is CASSEVAGVINNEQFF.

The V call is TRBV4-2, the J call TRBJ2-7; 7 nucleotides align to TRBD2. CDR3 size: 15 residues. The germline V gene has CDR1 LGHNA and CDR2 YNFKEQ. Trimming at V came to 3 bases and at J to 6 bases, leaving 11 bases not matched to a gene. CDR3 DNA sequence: TGTGCCAGCAGCCATACTAGCGTGTTGCAACGCGAGCAGTACTTC. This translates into CASSHTSVLQREQYF.

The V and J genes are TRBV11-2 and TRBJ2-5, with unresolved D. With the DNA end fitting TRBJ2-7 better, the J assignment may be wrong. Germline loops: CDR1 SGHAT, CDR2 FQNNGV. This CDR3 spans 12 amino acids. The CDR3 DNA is TGTGCCAGCAGCCCTGACCGTACCGAGCAGTACTTC. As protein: CASSPDRTEQYF.

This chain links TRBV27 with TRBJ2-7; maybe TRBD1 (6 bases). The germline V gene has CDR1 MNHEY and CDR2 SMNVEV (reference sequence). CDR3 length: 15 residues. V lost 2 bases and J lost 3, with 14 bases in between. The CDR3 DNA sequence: TGTGCCAGCAGTTTACAGGCAGGGGCGAGCTACGAGCAGTACTTC. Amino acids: CASSLQAGASYEQYF.

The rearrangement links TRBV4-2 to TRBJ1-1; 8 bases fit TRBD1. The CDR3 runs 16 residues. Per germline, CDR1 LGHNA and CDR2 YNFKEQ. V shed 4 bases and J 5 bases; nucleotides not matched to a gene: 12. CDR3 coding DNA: TGTGCCAGCAGCCCCGGACAGGGCCCGCTGAGGACTGAAGCTTTCTTT. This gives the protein CASSPGQGPLRTEAFF.

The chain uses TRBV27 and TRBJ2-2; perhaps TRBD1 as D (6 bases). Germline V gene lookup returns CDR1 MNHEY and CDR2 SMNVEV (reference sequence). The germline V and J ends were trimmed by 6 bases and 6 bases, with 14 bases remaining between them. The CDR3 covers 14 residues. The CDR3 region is CASRVGAGAGELFF. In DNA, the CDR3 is TGTGCCAGCAGGGTGGGGGCCGGGGCCGGGGAGCTGTTTTTT.

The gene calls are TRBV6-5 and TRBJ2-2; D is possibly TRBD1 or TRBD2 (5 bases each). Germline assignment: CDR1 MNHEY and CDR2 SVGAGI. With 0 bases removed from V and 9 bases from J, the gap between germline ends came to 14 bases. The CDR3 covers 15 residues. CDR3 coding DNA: TGTGCCAGCAGTTACTCGGGACCCCGAGGACGGGAGCTGTTTTTT. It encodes CASSYSGPRGRELFF.

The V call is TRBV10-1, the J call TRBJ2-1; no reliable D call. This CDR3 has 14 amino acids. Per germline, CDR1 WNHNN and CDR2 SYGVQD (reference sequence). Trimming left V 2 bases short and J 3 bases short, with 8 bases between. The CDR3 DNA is TGCGCCAGCAGTGAGACTCAGGTCTACAATGAGCAGTTCTTC. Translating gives CASSETQVYNEQFF.

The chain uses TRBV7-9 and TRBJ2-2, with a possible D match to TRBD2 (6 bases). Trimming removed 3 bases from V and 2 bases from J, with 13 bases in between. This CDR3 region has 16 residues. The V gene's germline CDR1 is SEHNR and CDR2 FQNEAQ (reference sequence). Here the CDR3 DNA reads TGTGCCAGCAGCTTCAACGGGGGTCTTAACACCGGGGAGCTGTTTTTT. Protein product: CASSFNGGLNTGELFF.

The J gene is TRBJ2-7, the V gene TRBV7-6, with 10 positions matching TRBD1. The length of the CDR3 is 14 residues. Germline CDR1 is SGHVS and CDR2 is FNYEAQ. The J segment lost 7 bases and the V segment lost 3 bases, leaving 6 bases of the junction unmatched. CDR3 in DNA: TGTGCCAGCAGCTTGCGGACAGGGGGTGATGAGCAGTACTTC. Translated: CASSLRTGGDEQYF.

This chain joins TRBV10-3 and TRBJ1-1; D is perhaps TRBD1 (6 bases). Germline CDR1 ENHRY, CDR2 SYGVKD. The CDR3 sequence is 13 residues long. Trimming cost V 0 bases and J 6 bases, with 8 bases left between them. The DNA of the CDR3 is TGTGCCATCAGTGAGTCGGGGGGCTCTGAAGCTTTCTTT. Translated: CAISESGGSEAFF.

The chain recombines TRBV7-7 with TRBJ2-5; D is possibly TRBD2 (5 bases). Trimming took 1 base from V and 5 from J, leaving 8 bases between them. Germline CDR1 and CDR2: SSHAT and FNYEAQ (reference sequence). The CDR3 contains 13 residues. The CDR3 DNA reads TGTGCCAGCAGCTTAGAACTAGGGGAGACCCAGTACTTC. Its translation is CASSLELGETQYF. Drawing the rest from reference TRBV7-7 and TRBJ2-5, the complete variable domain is GAGVSQSPRYKVTKRGQDVTLRCDPISSHATLYWYQQALGQGPEFLTYFNYEAQPDKSGLPSDRFSAERPEGSISTLTIQRTEQRDSAMYRCASSLELGETQYFGPGTRLLVL.

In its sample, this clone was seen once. As DNA, the CDR3 is TGTGCCAGCAGCTTAGCTGGGCTGGGACGAGGCACTGAAGCTTTCTTT. As protein: CASSLAGLGRGTEAFF. This sequence joins TRBV11-1 and TRBJ1-1, with D maybe TRBD1 (5 bases). This CDR3 has 16 residues. Per germline, CDR1 SGHAT and CDR2 FQDESV (reference sequence). Deletions cut 0 bases from V and 4 bases from J, with 15 bases between. Supplemented by reference TRBV11-1 and TRBJ1-1, the full variable domain reads EAEVAQSPRYKITEKSQAVAFWCDPISGHATLYWYRQILGQGPELLVQFQDESVVDDSQLPKDRFSAERLKGVDSTLKIQPAELGDSAMYLCASSLAGLGRGTEAFFGQGTRLTVV.

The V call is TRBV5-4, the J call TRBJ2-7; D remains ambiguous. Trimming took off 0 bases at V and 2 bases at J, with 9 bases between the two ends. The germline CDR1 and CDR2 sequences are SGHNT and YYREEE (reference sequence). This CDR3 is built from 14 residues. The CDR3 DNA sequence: TGTGCCAGCAGCTTGGGACTTATTCCCTACGAGCAGTACTTC. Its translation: CASSLGLIPYEQYF.

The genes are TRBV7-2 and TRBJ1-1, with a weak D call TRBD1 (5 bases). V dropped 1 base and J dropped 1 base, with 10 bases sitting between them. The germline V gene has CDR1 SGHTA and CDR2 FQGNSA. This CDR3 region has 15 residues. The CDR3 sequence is CASSLGRVTNTEAFF. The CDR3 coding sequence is TGTGCCAGCAGCTTAGGCAGGGTCACGAACACTGAAGCTTTCTTT. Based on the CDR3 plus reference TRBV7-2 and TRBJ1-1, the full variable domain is GAGVSQSPSNKVTEKGKDVELRCDPISGHTALYWYRQSLGQGLEFLIYFQGNSAPDKSGLPSDRFSAERTGGSVSTLTIQRTQQEDSAVYLCASSLGRVTNTEAFFGQGTRLTVV.

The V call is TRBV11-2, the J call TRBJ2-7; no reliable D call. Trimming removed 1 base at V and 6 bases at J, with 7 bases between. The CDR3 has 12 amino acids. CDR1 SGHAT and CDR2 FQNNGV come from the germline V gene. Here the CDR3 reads CASSLAFGEQYF. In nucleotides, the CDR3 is TGTGCCAGCAGCTTAGCATTCGGCGAGCAGTACTTC.

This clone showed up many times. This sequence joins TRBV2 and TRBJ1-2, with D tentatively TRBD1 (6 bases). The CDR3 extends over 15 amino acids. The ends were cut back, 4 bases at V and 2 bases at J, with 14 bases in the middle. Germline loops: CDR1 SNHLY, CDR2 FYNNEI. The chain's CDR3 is CASSGSGVRNYGYTF. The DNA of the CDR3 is TGTGCCAGCAGTGGTTCAGGGGTTAGAAACTATGGCTACACCTTC.